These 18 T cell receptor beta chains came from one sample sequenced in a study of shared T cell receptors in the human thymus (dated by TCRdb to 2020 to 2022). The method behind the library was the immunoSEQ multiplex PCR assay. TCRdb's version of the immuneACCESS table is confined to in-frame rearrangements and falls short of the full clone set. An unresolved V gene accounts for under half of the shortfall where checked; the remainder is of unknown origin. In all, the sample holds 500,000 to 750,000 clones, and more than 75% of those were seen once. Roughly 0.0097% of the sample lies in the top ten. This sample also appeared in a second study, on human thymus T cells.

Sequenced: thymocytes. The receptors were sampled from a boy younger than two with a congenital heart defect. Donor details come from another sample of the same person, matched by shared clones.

The CDR3 loop reads CASSFWDRANTGELFF. For the CDR3, the DNA is TGTGCCAGCAGCTTCTGGGACAGGGCGAACACCGGGGAGCTGTTTTTT. The gene calls are TRBV7-8 and TRBJ2-2, with 9 positions matching TRBD1. CDR1 is SGHVS and CDR2 is FQNEAQ in the germline V gene. V trimming: 3 bases; J trimming: 0 bases; junction bases outside the gene matches: 2. CDR3 length equals 16 residues.

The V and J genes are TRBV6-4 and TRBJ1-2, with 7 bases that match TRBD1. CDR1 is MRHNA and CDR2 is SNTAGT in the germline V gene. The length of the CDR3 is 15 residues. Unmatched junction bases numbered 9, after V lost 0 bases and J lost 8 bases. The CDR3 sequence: CASSDSAGGSEGYTF. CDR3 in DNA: TGTGCCAGCAGTGACTCAGCAGGGGGAAGTGAGGGCTACACCTTC.

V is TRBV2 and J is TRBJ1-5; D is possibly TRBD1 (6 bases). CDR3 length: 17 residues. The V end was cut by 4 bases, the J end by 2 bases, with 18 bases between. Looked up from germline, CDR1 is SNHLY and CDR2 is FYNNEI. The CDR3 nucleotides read TGTGCCAGCAGTGCTACAGGGCCAGCGCAGGGCAATCAGCCCCAGCATTTT. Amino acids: CASSATGPAQGNQPQHF.

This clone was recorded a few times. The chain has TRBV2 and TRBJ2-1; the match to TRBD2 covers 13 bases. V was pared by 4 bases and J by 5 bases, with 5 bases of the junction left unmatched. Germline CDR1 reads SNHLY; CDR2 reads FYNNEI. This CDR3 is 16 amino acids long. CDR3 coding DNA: TGTGCCAGCAGTGTAGGGACTAGCGGGGCCCACAATGAGCAGTTCTTC. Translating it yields CASSVGTSGAHNEQFF.

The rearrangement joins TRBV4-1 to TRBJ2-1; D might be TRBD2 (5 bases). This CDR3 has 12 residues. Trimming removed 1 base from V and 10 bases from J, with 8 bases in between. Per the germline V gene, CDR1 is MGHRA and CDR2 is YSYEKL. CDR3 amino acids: CASSQVGGEQFF. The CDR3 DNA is TGCGCCAGCAGCCAAGTAGGCGGGGAGCAGTTCTTC.

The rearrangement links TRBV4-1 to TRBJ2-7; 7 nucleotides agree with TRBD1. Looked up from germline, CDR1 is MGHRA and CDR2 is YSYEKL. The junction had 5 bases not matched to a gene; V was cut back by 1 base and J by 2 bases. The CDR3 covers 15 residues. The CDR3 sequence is CASSQGQGSAYEQYF. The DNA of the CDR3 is TGCGCCAGCAGCCAAGGACAGGGTAGCGCCTACGAGCAGTACTTC.

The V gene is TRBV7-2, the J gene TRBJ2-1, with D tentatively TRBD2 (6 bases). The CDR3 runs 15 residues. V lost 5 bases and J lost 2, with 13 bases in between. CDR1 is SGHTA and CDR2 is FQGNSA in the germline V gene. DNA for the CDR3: TGTGCCAGCAGCATCCGGGAGACCCCCTACAATGAGCAGTTCTTC. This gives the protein CASSIRETPYNEQFF.

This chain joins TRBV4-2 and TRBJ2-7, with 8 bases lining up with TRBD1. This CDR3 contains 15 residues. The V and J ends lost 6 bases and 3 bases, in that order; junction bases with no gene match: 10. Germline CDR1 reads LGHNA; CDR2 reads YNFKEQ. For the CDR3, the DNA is TGTGCCAGCAGTCCGAACAGGGGGAGGAACTACGAGCAGTACTTC. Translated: CASSPNRGRNYEQYF.

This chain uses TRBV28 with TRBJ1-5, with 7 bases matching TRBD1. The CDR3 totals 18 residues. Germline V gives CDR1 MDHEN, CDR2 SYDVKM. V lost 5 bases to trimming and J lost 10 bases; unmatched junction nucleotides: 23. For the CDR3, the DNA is TGTGCCAGCAGTCTTAACGGGACAGTGATTAAGGCCAGTCGACCCCAGCATTTT. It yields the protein CASSLNGTVIKASRPQHF.

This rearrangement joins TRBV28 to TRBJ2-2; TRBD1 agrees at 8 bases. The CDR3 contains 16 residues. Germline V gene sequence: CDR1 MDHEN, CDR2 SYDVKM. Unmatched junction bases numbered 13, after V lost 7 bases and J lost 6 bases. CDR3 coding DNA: TGTGCCAGCACCACTATGACAGGGGAACGGCCCGGGGAGCTGTTTTTT. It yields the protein CASTTMTGERPGELFF.

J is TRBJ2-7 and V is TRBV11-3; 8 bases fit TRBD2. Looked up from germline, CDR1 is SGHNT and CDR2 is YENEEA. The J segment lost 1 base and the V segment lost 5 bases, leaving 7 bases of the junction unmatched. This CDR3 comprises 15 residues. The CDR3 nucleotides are TGTGCCAGCAGCCGAGGTGGCGGGAGGTCCTACGAGCAGTACTTC. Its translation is CASSRGGGRSYEQYF.

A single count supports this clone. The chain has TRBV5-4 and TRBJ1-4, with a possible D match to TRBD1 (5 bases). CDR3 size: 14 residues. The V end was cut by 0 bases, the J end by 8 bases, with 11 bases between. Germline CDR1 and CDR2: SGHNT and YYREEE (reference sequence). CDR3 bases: TGTGCCAGCAGCTTGGCCGGGCAGGGCGAAAAACTGTTTTTT. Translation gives CASSLAGQGEKLFF.

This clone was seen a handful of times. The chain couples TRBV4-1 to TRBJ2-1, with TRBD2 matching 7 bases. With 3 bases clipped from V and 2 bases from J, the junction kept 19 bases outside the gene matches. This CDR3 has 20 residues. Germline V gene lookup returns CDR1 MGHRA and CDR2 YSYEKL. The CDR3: CASSQAREAWIRFPYNEQFF. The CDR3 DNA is TGCGCCAGCAGCCAGGCTCGGGAGGCCTGGATTCGTTTTCCCTACAATGAGCAGTTCTTC.

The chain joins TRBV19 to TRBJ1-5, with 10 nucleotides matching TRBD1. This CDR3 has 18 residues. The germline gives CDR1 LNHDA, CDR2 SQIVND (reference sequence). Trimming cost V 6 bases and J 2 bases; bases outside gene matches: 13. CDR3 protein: CASSYDRGPDDGNQPQHF. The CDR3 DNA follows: TGTGCCAGTAGCTACGACAGGGGGCCGGATGATGGCAATCAGCCCCAGCATTTT.

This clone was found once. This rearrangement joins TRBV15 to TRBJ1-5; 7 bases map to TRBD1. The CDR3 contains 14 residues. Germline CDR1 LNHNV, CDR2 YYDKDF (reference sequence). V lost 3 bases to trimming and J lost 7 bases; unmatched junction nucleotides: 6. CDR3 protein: CATSRHRGHQPQHF. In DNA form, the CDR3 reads TGTGCCACCAGCAGGCACAGGGGTCACCAGCCCCAGCATTTT.

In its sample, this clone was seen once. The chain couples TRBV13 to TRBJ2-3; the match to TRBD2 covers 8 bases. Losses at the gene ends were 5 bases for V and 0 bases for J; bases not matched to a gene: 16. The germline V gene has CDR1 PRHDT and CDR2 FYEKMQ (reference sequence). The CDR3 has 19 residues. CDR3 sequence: CASSTNLAGLPLSTDTQYF. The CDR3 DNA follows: TGTGCCAGCAGCACCAATCTAGCGGGCTTGCCCCTTAGCACAGATACGCAGTATTTT.

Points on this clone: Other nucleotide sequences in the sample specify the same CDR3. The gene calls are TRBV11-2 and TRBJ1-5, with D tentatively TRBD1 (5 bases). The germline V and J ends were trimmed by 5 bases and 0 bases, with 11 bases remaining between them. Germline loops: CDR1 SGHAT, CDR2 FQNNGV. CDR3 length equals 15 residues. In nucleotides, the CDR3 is TGTGCCAGCAGCCCGGGAGGGGATAGCAATCAGCCCCAGCATTTT. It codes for CASSPGGDSNQPQHF.

The CDR3 DNA follows: TGTGCCAGCCTCATGGGGGAGGGCTCCTACAATGAGCAGTTCTTC. Translating it yields CASLMGEGSYNEQFF. The chain couples TRBV6-1 to TRBJ2-1; TRBD2 matches 7 bases. Trimming at V came to 8 bases and at J to 0 bases, leaving 7 bases not matched to a gene. CDR3 length: 15 amino acids. Germline CDR1 is MNHNS and CDR2 is SASEGT.